The clone carrying this TCR beta chain has a single count. V was pared by 3 bases and J by 6 bases, with 15 bases between. The CDR3 length is 15 residues. CDR1 is LNHDA, CDR2 SQIVND, per germline (reference sequence). The data belong to a study of CD8 T cells in Susac syndrome. RNA, at about 0.45 to 1 ug, was reverse transcribed with random hexamers. Multiplex immunoSEQ PCR targeted 54 Vbeta and 13 Jbeta TCR beta segments. Each CDR3 protein gets one entry after TCRdb re-called the immunoSEQ multiplex PCR reads with MiXCR. The sample includes 160,000 or so distinct CDR3 sequences, roughly 94% seen only once; the top ten take approximately 0.073%. The CD8+ and CD4+ T cells were isolated magnetically using a negative isolation approach, whereas the TEMRA cells were enriched by FACS.

The sequenced sample consisted of CD4+ T cells from PBMCs. The receptor was isolated from a human donor in good health. This chain uses TRBV19 with TRBJ1-5; weak D call: TRBD1 (5 bases). The CDR3 is CASSIGDQGRQPQHF. CDR3 DNA sequence: TGTGCCAGTAGTATTGGGGATCAGGGACGTCAGCCCCAGCATTTT.